What follows is one T cell receptor beta chain and its context. This entry comes from a study of shared T cell receptors in the human thymus. Produced via immunoSEQ multiplex PCR; TCRdb's table is partial and in-frame only. Here the sample spans hundreds of thousands of clones, 85% to 90% being singletons. CDR1 SGHNT and CDR2 YYREEE come from the germline V gene (reference sequence). V lost 0 bases to trimming and J lost 0 bases, with 12 bases between them. The CDR3 runs to 17 residues. The same sample was also studied in work on human thymus T cells. That paper notes: Corrective surgery for congenital heart defects was being performed on the healthy Finnish infants who served as donors. Corrective cardiac operations yielded the resected thymus tissue. Use of V and J genes seemed skewed within the thymic and blood repertoires. Related work showed strongly overlapping thymic repertoires across unrelated individuals.

The receptor was isolated from a boy younger than two with a congenital heart defect. This chain joins TRBV5-4 and TRBJ1-4; D not certain. Sequencing was carried out using thymocytes. CDR3 coding DNA: TGTGCCAGCAGCTTGGGAGGGTCCGGGGCAACTAATGAAAAACTGTTTTTT. It translates to CASSLGGSGATNEKLFF.